This TCR beta chain was profiled in a study of blood T cell repertoires in COVID-19. Overall study: Samples representing acute and convalescent COVID-19 were sourced from the United States, Italy and Spain.

The CDR3 extends over 11 amino acids. J was trimmed by 7 bases and V by 4 bases; bases with no gene match: 0. The germline CDR1 and CDR2 sequences are ENHRY and SYGVKD. In the authors' workflow: From reference gene primer amplification, estimates of nucleated cell counts were derived. Libraries were prepared by immunoSEQ multiplex PCR; TCRdb keeps only in-frame clonotypes and omits some of them. V and J calls and clone size are those listed in that table; D and trimming were worked out from the DNA. The profile shows under 250,000 clones, just under 85% of them singletons. This sequence joins TRBV10-3 and TRBJ1-1; 7 nucleotides agree with TRBD1. This receptor was obtained from a woman aged 45-65 years with active or convalescent COVID-19. The specimen was peripheral blood. In DNA form, the CDR3 reads TGTGCCATCAGTGGACAGGGTGAAGCTTTCTTT. Translation gives CAISGQGEAFF.